What follows are 18 T cell receptor beta chains derived from one specimen sequenced in a study of cytomegalovirus exposure and HLA in healthy donors. PCR primers comprised 60 Vbeta and 13 Jbeta primers. Libraries were prepared by immunoSEQ multiplex PCR; TCRdb keeps only in-frame clonotypes and omits some of them. The table includes about 130,000 clones, nearly 80% detected once. Specimen: PBMCs. Source of these receptors: a male donor in good health and CMV-seronegative.

The J gene is TRBJ2-3, the V gene TRBV11-2; 7 nucleotides agree with TRBD2. The V gene end was trimmed by 3 bases and the J gene end by 1 base; junction bases not matched to a gene: 10. Germline values: CDR1 SGHAT, CDR2 FQNNGV. The CDR3 contains 17 residues. This CDR3 is CASSFAWGSGGTDTQYF. As DNA, the CDR3 is TGTGCCAGCAGCTTCGCCTGGGGGAGCGGGGGCACAGATACGCAGTATTTT.

The chain employs TRBV4-2 and TRBJ1-1; no clear D gene. Between the trimmed V and J ends, which lost 0 bases and 8 bases, there was a span of 16 bases. In germline, CDR1 is LGHNA, CDR2 YNFKEQ. This CDR3 comprises 15 residues. The CDR3 reads CASSQDEAVTREAFF. The CDR3 region has the DNA TGTGCCAGCAGCCAAGATGAGGCGGTTACGAGGGAAGCTTTCTTT.

The chain links TRBV6-4 to TRBJ2-3; a weak D match, TRBD2 (7 bases). CDR1 is MRHNA, CDR2 SNTAGT, per germline. Deletions cut 2 bases from V and 2 bases from J, with 8 bases between. This CDR3 contains 14 residues. CDR3 region: CASSDGGATDTQYF. CDR3 coding DNA: TGTGCCAGCAGTGACGGGGGGGCCACAGATACGCAGTATTTT.

The rearrangement links TRBV18 to TRBJ2-7; 8 bases match TRBD1. The germline CDR1 and CDR2 sequences are KGHSH and LQKENI. The junction had 3 bases not matched to a gene; V was cut back by 1 base and J by 4 bases. The CDR3 runs to 14 residues. CDR3 residues: CASSPRTGMYEQYF. The CDR3 DNA reads TGTGCCAGCTCACCACGGACAGGGATGTACGAGCAGTACTTC.

V gene TRBV5-1 combines with J gene TRBJ2-7; TRBD2 matches 13 bases. CDR3 size: 15 residues. Germline assignment: CDR1 SGHRS and CDR2 YFSETQ. J was trimmed by 5 bases and V by 2 bases; bases with no gene match: 4. CDR3 nucleotide sequence: TGCGCCAGCAGCTTAACTAGCGGGGGGGCTCACGAGCAGTACTTC. Its protein is CASSLTSGGAHEQYF. Supplemented by reference TRBV5-1 and TRBJ2-7, the full variable domain reads KAGVTQTPRYLIKTRGQQVTLSCSPISGHRSVSWYQQTPGQGLQFLFEYFSETQRNKGNFPGRFSGRQFSNSRSEMNVSTLELGDSALYLCASSLTSGGAHEQYFGPGTRLTVT.

The chain joins TRBV6-5 to TRBJ1-1; 7 bases line up with TRBD1. This CDR3 spans 13 amino acids. Per germline, CDR1 MNHEY and CDR2 SVGAGI. Unmatched junction bases numbered 7, after V lost 8 bases and J lost 4 bases. The CDR3 sequence: CASSQGVGTEAFF. CDR3 coding DNA: TGTGCCAGCTCTCAGGGGGTAGGCACTGAAGCTTTCTTT.

The genes are TRBV7-9 and TRBJ1-1; 7 nucleotides agree with TRBD1. Trimming cost V 1 base and J 4 bases; bases outside gene matches: 6. CDR1 is SEHNR, CDR2 FQNEAQ, per germline (reference sequence). The CDR3 covers 15 residues. The CDR3 loop reads CASSLEGTVSTEAFF. The CDR3 DNA reads TGTGCCAGCAGCTTAGAGGGGACAGTTAGCACTGAAGCTTTCTTT.

Concerning this clone itself: Relative to the germline gene, one junction end is altered; a read error may explain this. The CDR3 bases are TGTTCCAGCAGCTCCGTAGTGGAGCAGTACTTC. Its protein product is CSSSSVVEQYF. The chain is built from TRBV7-9 and TRBJ2-7; D unclear. The germline V gene encodes CDR1 SEHNR and CDR2 FQNEAQ (reference sequence). The CDR3 is 11 residues long.

The chain employs TRBV4-1 and TRBJ1-5, with TRBD1 matching over 9 bases. Germline assignment: CDR1 MGHRA and CDR2 YSYEKL. Losses at the gene ends were 0 bases for V and 0 bases for J; bases not matched to a gene: 6. This CDR3 comprises 18 residues. The CDR3 bases are TGCGCCAGCAGCCAAGAGGTGGGACAGGGATATAGCAATCAGCCCCAGCATTTT. Translated: CASSQEVGQGYSNQPQHF.

V and J are TRBV7-9 and TRBJ2-3; D possibly corresponds to TRBD1 (6 bases). V lost 7 bases and J lost 0, with 8 bases in between. This CDR3 region has 13 residues. CDR1 and CDR2 from the germline V gene are SEHNR and FQNEAQ (reference sequence). The CDR3 DNA sequence: TGTGCCAGCACGACAGGTAGCACAGATACGCAGTATTTT. Translated, it gives CASTTGSTDTQYF. Complete variable domain (other parts from reference TRBV7-9 and TRBJ2-3): DTGVSQNPRHKITKRGQNVTFRCDPISEHNRLYWYRQTLGQGPEFLTYFQNEAQLEKSRLLSDRFSAERPKGSFSTLEIQRTEQGDSAMYLCASTTGSTDTQYFGPGTRLTVL.

This chain connects TRBV5-4 to TRBJ2-5; 7 bases are a match to TRBD1. Looked up from germline, CDR1 is SGHNT and CDR2 is YYREEE (reference sequence). The CDR3 contains 13 residues. The J segment lost 1 base and the V segment lost 6 bases, leaving 3 bases of the junction unmatched. DNA for the CDR3: TGTGCCAGCAAAAGGGACAGCCAAGAGACCCAGTACTTC. It codes for CASKRDSQETQYF. The full variable domain, in which reference TRBV5-4 and TRBJ2-5 provide the parts outside the CDR3, is ETGVTQSPTHLIKTRGQQVTLRCSSQSGHNTVSWYQQALGQGPQFIFQYYREEENGRGNFPPRFSGLQFPNYSSELNVNALELDDSALYLCASKRDSQETQYFGPGTRLLVL.

This chain connects TRBV7-3 to TRBJ2-1; TRBD2 aligns across 14 bases. The CDR3 runs to 16 residues. V lost 5 bases to trimming and J lost 6 bases; unmatched junction nucleotides: 6. The germline V gene encodes CDR1 SGHTA and CDR2 FQGTGA. The CDR3 reads CASSPTSGGGINEQFF. The CDR3 DNA is TGTGCCAGCAGCCCGACTAGCGGGGGGGGGATCAATGAGCAGTTCTTC. The full variable domain, its missing parts supplied by reference TRBV7-3 and TRBJ2-1, is GAGVSQTPSNKVTEKGKYVELRCDPISGHTALYWYRQSLGQGPEFLIYFQGTGAADDSGLPNDRFFAVRPEGSVSTLKIQRTERGDSAVYLCASSPTSGGGINEQFFGPGTRLTVL.

The chain combines TRBV19 with TRBJ1-1, with D unresolved. Trimming took off 1 base at V and 6 bases at J, with 12 bases between the two ends. This CDR3 spans 14 amino acids. CDR1 is LNHDA and CDR2 is SQIVND in the germline V gene (reference sequence). This CDR3 reads CASSIGPSNAEAFF. The DNA for the CDR3 is TGTGCCAGTAGTATAGGTCCGAGTAACGCTGAAGCTTTCTTT.

The chain has TRBV5-1 and TRBJ2-5; TRBD2 aligns across 8 bases. V shed 3 bases, J shed 5 bases, and the junction held 15 bases outside the gene matches. The CDR3 has 17 amino acids. Germline assignment: CDR1 SGHRS and CDR2 YFSETQ. The CDR3 sequence: CASSWVGGASHGETQYF. Written as DNA, the CDR3 is TGCGCCAGCAGCTGGGTCGGGGGGGCGAGCCACGGGGAGACCCAGTACTTC.

The chain couples TRBV5-1 to TRBJ1-1, with 7 bases fitting TRBD1. In germline, CDR1 is SGHRS, CDR2 YFSETQ. The CDR3 sequence is 15 residues long. V was pared by 2 bases and J by 1 base, with 5 bases of the junction left unmatched. CDR3 DNA sequence: TGCGCCAGCAGCTTATCCGGGACAGCGAACACTGAAGCTTTCTTT. Protein product: CASSLSGTANTEAFF.

The table lists this clone with a few counts. The chain uses TRBV6-5 and TRBJ1-1; tentatively, D is TRBD1 (6 bases). This CDR3 is 13 amino acids long. V was clipped by 6 bases and J by 4 bases, with 12 bases between them. Per the germline V gene, CDR1 is MNHEY and CDR2 is SVGAGI. Here the CDR3 DNA reads TGTGCCAGCAGCCGGACAGTGGGCACTGAAGCTTTCTTT. Protein product: CASSRTVGTEAFF.

The V call is TRBV5-1, the J call TRBJ1-5; TRBD1 agrees at 7 bases. Germline-derived CDR1 and CDR2 are SGHRS and YFSETQ. The CDR3 is 14 residues long. Losses at the gene ends were 4 bases for V and 5 bases for J; bases not matched to a gene: 6. The CDR3 is CASSLDRDYQPQHF. The CDR3 DNA is TGCGCCAGCAGCCTCGACAGGGATTATCAGCCCCAGCATTTT. Full variable domain (remainder filled in from reference TRBV5-1 and TRBJ1-5): KAGVTQTPRYLIKTRGQQVTLSCSPISGHRSVSWYQQTPGQGLQFLFEYFSETQRNKGNFPGRFSGRQFSNSRSEMNVSTLELGDSALYLCASSLDRDYQPQHFGDGTRLSIL.

V usage is TRBV7-2 and J usage is TRBJ1-2; TRBD1 is a possible D gene (5 bases). V was trimmed by 5 bases and J by 4 bases, leaving 11 bases between them. CDR3 size: 13 residues. Germline values: CDR1 SGHTA, CDR2 FQGNSA. Here the CDR3 reads CASSPPGVYGYTF. CDR3 bases: TGTGCCAGCAGCCCACCGGGGGTCTATGGCTACACCTTC.